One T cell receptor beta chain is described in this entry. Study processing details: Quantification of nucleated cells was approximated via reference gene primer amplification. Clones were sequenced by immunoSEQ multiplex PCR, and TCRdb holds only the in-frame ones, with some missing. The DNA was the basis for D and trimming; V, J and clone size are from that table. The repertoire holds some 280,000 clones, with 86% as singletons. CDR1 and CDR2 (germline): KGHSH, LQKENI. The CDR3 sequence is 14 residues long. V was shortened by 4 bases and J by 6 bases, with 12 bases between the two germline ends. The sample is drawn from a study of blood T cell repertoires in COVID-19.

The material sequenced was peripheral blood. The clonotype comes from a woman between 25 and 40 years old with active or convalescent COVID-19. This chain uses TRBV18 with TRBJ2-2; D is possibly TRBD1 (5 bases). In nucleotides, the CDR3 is TGTGCCAGCTCACAGGGGCTTAATGCCGGGGAGCTGTTTTTT. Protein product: CASSQGLNAGELFF.